The rows below give T cell receptor beta chains drawn from one sample of a study of cytomegalovirus exposure and HLA in healthy donors. Method: immunoSEQ multiplex PCR; TCRdb's copy keeps in-frame clones and lacks some. Of about 140,000 clones listed, roughly 80% are singletons. Sequencing input: PBMCs. These receptors originate from a young man in good health and CMV-seropositive. Each CDR3 is given with its conserved first and last residue. D genes are given only for firm matches. Rows may omit the clone size; those that give it use once, few, many or a size class.

j_call | v_call | clone_size | d_call | cdr3_length | cdr3_nt | cdr3_aa
TRBJ2-1 | TRBV5-5 | - | TRBD2 | 15 | TGTGCCAGCAGCCATATAGCGGGAGGGGACAATGAGCAGTTCTTC | CASSHIAGGDNEQFF
TRBJ2-2 | TRBV7-3 | - | TRBD2 | 15 | TGTGCCAGCAGCTTAACTAGCGGGAGTGCCGGGGAGCTGTTTTTT | CASSLTSGSAGELFF
TRBJ2-5 | TRBV27 | - | TRBD2 | 16 | TGTGCCAGCAGCCGCCTGGGGGCGGGAGGAGTGAAGACCCAGTACTTC | CASSRLGAGGVKTQYF
TRBJ2-2 | TRBV30 | - | TRBD2 | 15 | TGTGCTTGGAGTCGGCTAGCGGGAGTAACCGGGGAGCTGTTTTTT | CAWSRLAGVTGELFF
TRBJ1-2 | TRBV7-9 | - | - | 12 | TGTGCCAGCAGCGCCGAACAGTATGGCTACACCTTC | CASSAEQYGYTF
TRBJ1-5 | TRBV28 | - | - | 15 | TGTGCCAGCAGTTTAGGTCAGGGTCCTAATCAGCCCCAGCATTTT | CASSLGQGPNQPQHF
TRBJ2-3 | TRBV5-1 | - | - | 15 | TGCGCCAGCAGCTTGGTAGGCGGGCATGCAGATACGCAGTATTTT | CASSLVGGHADTQYF
TRBJ2-5 | TRBV5-1 | - | TRBD1 | 18 | TGCGCCAGCAGCATAACCGGGACAGGGGGTCTTAGTGTAAAGACCCAGTACTTC | CASSITGTGGLSVKTQYF
TRBJ2-1 | TRBV7-3 | - | TRBD2 | 16 | TGTGCCAGCAGCTTATCGCGGGATCGGGGGGGCAATGAGCAGTTCTTC | CASSLSRDRGGNEQFF
TRBJ1-2 | TRBV29-1 | - | - | 14 | TGCAGCGTTGCCCCCCTCGTCCGGGACTATGGCTACACCTTC | CSVAPLVRDYGYTF
TRBJ1-4 | TRBV2 | - | - | 14 | TGTGCCAGCCTACGACAGACAACTAATGAAAAACTGTTTTTT | CASLRQTTNEKLFF
TRBJ2-7 | TRBV18 | - | - | 15 | TGTGCCAGCTCACCATCCCTGGACAGCTCCTACGAGCAGTACTTC | CASSPSLDSSYEQYF
TRBJ1-1 | TRBV30 | - | - | 13 | TGTGCCTGGAGTTTGGTAGAGAACACTGAAGCTTTCTTT | CAWSLVENTEAFF
TRBJ2-5 | TRBV9 | - | TRBD2 | 15 | TGTGCCAGCGAGTCGGCCGGACGCGGGGGAGAGACCCAGTACTTC | CASESAGRGGETQYF
TRBJ2-2 | TRBV5-5 | - | - | 16 | TGTGCCAGCAGCTCGACCACAGGAGCAAACACCGGGGAGCTGTTTTTT | CASSSTTGANTGELFF
TRBJ2-1 | TRBV5-1 | - | - | 12 | TGCGCCAGCAGCTCAGGGAGGAGTGAGCAGTTCTTC | CASSSGRSEQFF
TRBJ1-2 | TRBV28 | - | TRBD1 | 14 | TGTGCCAGCAGTTTGGGACAGGGGCGCTATGGCTACACCTTC | CASSLGQGRYGYTF
TRBJ2-7 | TRBV28 | - | - | 14 | TGTGCCAGCAGTCCTACAGGGATCGGATACGAGCAGTACTTC | CASSPTGIGYEQYF
TRBJ2-7 | TRBV5-1 | - | TRBD1 | 15 | TGCGCCAGCAGCGCGACAGGGGGCGCTAATCGCGAGCAGTACTTC | CASSATGGANREQYF
TRBJ2-3 | TRBV7-2 | - | TRBD2 | 16 | TGTGCCAGCAGCCCCCCGGGACTAGCGGACTTAGATACGCAGTATTTT | CASSPPGLADLDTQYF
TRBJ2-7 | TRBV30 | - | TRBD2 | 12 | TGTGCCTGGACAGCGGGAGTGGGCGAGCAGTACTTC | CAWTAGVGEQYF
TRBJ2-1 | TRBV11-2 | - | - | 16 | TGTGCCAGCAGCCAACGCGGGCTGAAACCCCCGGCGGAGCAGTTCTTC | CASSQRGLKPPAEQFF
TRBJ1-5 | TRBV19 | - | - | 17 | TGTGCCAGTAGTACTCCTGGTGTTCGGGGGGTCAATCAGCCCCAGCATTTT | CASSTPGVRGVNQPQHF
TRBJ2-1 | TRBV7-9 | once | - | 13 | TGTGCCAGCAGCCTCGTCGGGGTCCTAGGGCAGTTCTTC | CASSLVGVLGQFF
TRBJ2-1 | TRBV27 | - | - | 11 | TGTGCCAGCAGGAGAAACTTTGAGCAGTTCTTC | CASRRNFEQFF
TRBJ2-1 | TRBV10-3 | - | - | 14 | TGTGCCATCAGTGAGGGTCAGGGGGAGGATGAGCAGTTCTTC | CAISEGQGEDEQFF
TRBJ1-2 | TRBV19 | few | - | 12 | TGTGCCAGTAGTATACCCCCTTATGGCTACACCTTC | CASSIPPYGYTF
TRBJ1-5 | TRBV18 | - | TRBD1 | 17 | TGTGCCAGCTCACTTCAAAACCCGGGACAGGGTCTTCCGCCCCAGCATTTT | CASSLQNPGQGLPPQHF